This entry features one TCR beta chain sequence. Its antigen remains unknown. This sample is drawn from a study of OX40 agonist ivuxolimab in advanced cancers. At the level of the study: Three dose-escalation patients had partial responses: one with hepatocellular carcinoma and two with cutaneous melanoma.

V was clipped by 3 bases and J by 2 bases, with 7 bases between them. In germline, CDR1 is SGHTA, CDR2 FQGTGA. The CDR3 covers 13 residues. Sequencing was performed with immunoSEQ multiplex PCR; in TCRdb, only in-frame clones are kept and a portion is missing. The sample has some 78,000 clones, about 88% seen once. Whole-study findings and limits: Clonal expansion was seen in CD4+ and CD8+ blood T cells by week 6 at 0.1 to 3.0 mg/kg.

A history of autoimmune disease or systemic immunosuppression excluded patients. This chain connects TRBV7-3 to TRBJ1-1; no firm D call. This TCR came from an adult with an advanced solid tumor such as melanoma, head and neck, liver or kidney cancer. Material: CD4+ or CD8+ T cells sorted from blood, obtained in a trial of the OX40 agonist ivuxolimab. The CDR3 loop reads CASSLQKNTEAFF. CDR3 DNA: TGTGCCAGCAGCTTGCAGAAAAACACTGAAGCTTTCTTT.